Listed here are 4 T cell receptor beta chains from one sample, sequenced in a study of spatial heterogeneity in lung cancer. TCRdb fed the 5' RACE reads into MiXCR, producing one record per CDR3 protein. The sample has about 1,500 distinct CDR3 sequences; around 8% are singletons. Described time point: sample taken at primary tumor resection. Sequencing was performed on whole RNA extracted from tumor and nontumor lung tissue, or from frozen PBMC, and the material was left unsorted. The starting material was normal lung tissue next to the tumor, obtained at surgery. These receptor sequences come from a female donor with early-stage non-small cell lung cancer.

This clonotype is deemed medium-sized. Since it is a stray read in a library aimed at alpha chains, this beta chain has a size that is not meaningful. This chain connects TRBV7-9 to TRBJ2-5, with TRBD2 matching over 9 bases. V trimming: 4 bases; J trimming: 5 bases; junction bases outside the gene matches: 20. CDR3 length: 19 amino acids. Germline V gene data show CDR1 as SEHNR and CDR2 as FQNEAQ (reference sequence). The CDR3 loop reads CASSSSTVAREGPWETQYF. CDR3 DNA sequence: TGTGCCAGCAGCTCCAGCACGGTCGCGCGGGAGGGCCCCTGGGAGACCCAGTACTTC.

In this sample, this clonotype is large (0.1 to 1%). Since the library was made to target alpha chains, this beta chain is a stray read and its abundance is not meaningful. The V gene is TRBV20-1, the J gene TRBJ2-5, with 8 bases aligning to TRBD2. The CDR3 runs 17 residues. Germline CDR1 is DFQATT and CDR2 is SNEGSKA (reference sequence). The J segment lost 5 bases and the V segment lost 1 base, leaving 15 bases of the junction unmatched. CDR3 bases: TGCAGTGCTAGAGGGTCCGGGGGGGATTTCGCCCAGGAGACCCAGTACTTC. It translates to CSARGSGGDFAQETQYF.

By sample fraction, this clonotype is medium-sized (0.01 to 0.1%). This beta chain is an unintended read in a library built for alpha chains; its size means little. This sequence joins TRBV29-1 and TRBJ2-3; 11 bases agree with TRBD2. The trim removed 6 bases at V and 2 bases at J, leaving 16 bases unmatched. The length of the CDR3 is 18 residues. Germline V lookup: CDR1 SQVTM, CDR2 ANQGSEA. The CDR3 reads CSVEQLAGETLNTDTQYF. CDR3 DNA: TGCAGCGTCGAACAACTAGCGGGAGAAACCCTCAACACAGATACGCAGTATTTT.

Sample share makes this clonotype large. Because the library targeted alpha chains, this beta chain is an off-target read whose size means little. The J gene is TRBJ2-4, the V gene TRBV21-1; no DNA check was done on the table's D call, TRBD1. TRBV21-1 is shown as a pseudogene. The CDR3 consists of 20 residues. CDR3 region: CASSRTGTGTRYVAKNIQYF. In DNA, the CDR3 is TGTGCCAGCAGCAGAACCGGGACAGGCACTAGATACGTAGCCAAAAACATTCAGTACTTC.